These 3 T cell receptor beta chains came from one sample sequenced in a study of blood T cell repertoires in COVID-19. Only in-frame clones appear in the TCRdb table, and some are missing; sequencing was by immunoSEQ multiplex PCR. The repertoire holds 200,000 to 250,000 clones, with around 88% as singletons. The sequenced material came from peripheral blood. The receptors here all came from a woman of 80 years or more with COVID-19, enrolled during active disease.

The chain uses TRBV18 and TRBJ1-2, with TRBD1 identical over 8 bases. The CDR3 spans 15 residues. V lost 1 base and J lost 4; bases outside the gene matches: 5. Germline V gene lookup returns CDR1 KGHSH and CDR2 LQKENI. The CDR3 is CASSPQTGEVYGYTF. CDR3 nucleotide sequence: TGTGCCAGCTCACCACAGACAGGGGAGGTCTATGGCTACACCTTC.

The V gene is TRBV18, the J gene TRBJ1-5; D may be TRBD1 (5 bases). V was shortened by 4 bases and J by 6 bases, with 13 bases between the two germline ends. The CDR3 consists of 14 residues. The germline V gene has CDR1 KGHSH and CDR2 LQKENI. The CDR3 DNA is TGTGCCAGCTCACAAACACAGGCCCCTCAGCCCCAGCATTTT. Protein: CASSQTQAPQPQHF.

The V gene is TRBV11-2, the J gene TRBJ1-1; 7 bases agree with TRBD1. From germline, CDR1 is SGHAT and CDR2 FQNNGV. The CDR3 has 15 residues. Trimming took 5 bases from V and 4 from J; bases not matched to a gene: 10. In DNA form, the CDR3 reads TGTGCCAGCAGCCACGGCAAGACAGGGATCACTGAAGCTTTCTTT. It codes for CASSHGKTGITEAFF.